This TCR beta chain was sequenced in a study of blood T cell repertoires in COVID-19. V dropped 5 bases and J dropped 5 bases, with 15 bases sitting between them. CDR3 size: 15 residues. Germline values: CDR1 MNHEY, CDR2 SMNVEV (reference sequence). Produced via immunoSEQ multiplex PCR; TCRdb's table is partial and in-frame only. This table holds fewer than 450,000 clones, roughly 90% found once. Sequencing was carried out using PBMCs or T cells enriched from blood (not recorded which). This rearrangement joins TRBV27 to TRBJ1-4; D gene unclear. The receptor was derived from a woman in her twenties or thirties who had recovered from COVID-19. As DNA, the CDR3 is TGTGCCAGCAGTCTTGGACTGTACACAAATGAAAAACTGTTTTTT. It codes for CASSLGLYTNEKLFF.